This TCR beta chain appears in the sequencing data of a study of blood T cell repertoires in COVID-19. At the level of the study: COVID-19 samples collected from the United States, Italy and Spain covered acute and convalescent phases. PBMCs, B-cell-depleted T cells, or T cells were the source of the cDNA or gDNA that made up the material.

Authors' methods: Counts of nucleated cells, estimated from reference gene primer amplification, were obtained. Clones were read by immunoSEQ multiplex PCR, and TCRdb kept only the in-frame ones, dropping some. The DNA gave D and trimming, while V, J and clone size come from that table. The sample yields about 150,000 clones, around 84% seen once. Trimming pared 6 bases from V and 4 bases from J, leaving 16 bases between. This CDR3 has 15 amino acids. The germline V gene has CDR1 MNHEY and CDR2 SVGAGI. This TCR was sampled from a human donor in a cohort sampled during active COVID-19. The material sequenced was peripheral blood. The chain has TRBV6-5 and TRBJ2-1; D not resolved. CDR3 sequence (DNA): TGTGCCAGCAGCCGACTTCGAACTTCTTACAATGAGCAGTTCTTC. Protein: CASSRLRTSYNEQFF.